A selection of T cell receptor beta chains follows, all from one sample in a study of cytomegalovirus exposure and HLA in healthy donors. Sequenced by immunoSEQ multiplex PCR; TCRdb stores in-frame clones only, minus some. The sample lists about 130,000 clones, 77% seen once, with about 4.3% in the top ten. The sequenced sample consisted of PBMCs. The receptors were gathered from a male donor in good health and CMV-seropositive. Each CDR3 is given with its conserved first and last residue. The D gene is left open where the match is weak. Clone sizes are given selectively: once, few, many, or a class where the clone is expanded.

CDR3 length: 14
D gene: NA
V gene: TRBV10-2
clone size: NA
J gene: TRBJ2-2
CDR3 protein: CASRDSGLTGELFF
CDR3 DNA: TGCGCCAGCAGAGACTCAGGGTTAACCGGGGAGCTGTTTTTT

CDR3 length: 17
D gene: TRBD2
V gene: TRBV5-6
clone size: NA
J gene: TRBJ2-3
CDR3 protein: CASSPGLAGGSTDTQYF
CDR3 DNA: TGTGCCAGCAGCCCGGGACTAGCGGGGGGGTCCACAGATACGCAGTATTTT

CDR3 length: 16
D gene: TRBD1
V gene: TRBV19
clone size: once
J gene: TRBJ2-2
CDR3 protein: CASSPGTGFNTGELFF
CDR3 DNA: TGTGCCAGTAGTCCTGGGACAGGGTTCAACACCGGGGAGCTGTTTTTT

CDR3 length: 13
D gene: NA
V gene: TRBV13
clone size: NA
J gene: TRBJ2-7
CDR3 protein: CASSFDKDYEQYF
CDR3 DNA: TGTGCCAGCAGCTTTGACAAAGACTACGAGCAGTACTTC

CDR3 length: 13
D gene: NA
V gene: TRBV5-5
clone size: few
J gene: TRBJ2-7
CDR3 protein: CASSPLPPYEQYF
CDR3 DNA: TGTGCCAGCAGCCCACTTCCCCCCTACGAGCAGTACTTC

CDR3 length: 16
D gene: TRBD2
V gene: TRBV19
clone size: NA
J gene: TRBJ2-5
CDR3 protein: CASSPRTSGYQETQYF
CDR3 DNA: TGTGCCAGTAGTCCAAGGACTAGCGGCTACCAAGAGACCCAGTACTTC

CDR3 length: 13
D gene: NA
V gene: TRBV7-3
clone size: NA
J gene: TRBJ2-7
CDR3 protein: CASSLVRGYEQYF
CDR3 DNA: TGTGCCAGCAGCTTAGTACGGGGCTACGAGCAGTACTTC

CDR3 length: 12
D gene: TRBD2
V gene: TRBV28
clone size: NA
J gene: TRBJ2-1
CDR3 protein: CASSFGEGEQFF
CDR3 DNA: TGTGCCAGCAGCTTCGGGGAGGGGGAGCAGTTCTTC

CDR3 length: 15
D gene: TRBD1
V gene: TRBV28
clone size: once
J gene: TRBJ2-2
CDR3 protein: CATPAGTGDTGELFF
CDR3 DNA: TGTGCCACTCCAGCAGGGACAGGGGACACCGGGGAGCTGTTTTTT

CDR3 length: 14
D gene: TRBD1
V gene: TRBV28
clone size: NA
J gene: TRBJ1-4
CDR3 protein: CASPSGTGVGKLFF
CDR3 DNA: TGTGCCAGCCCCTCCGGGACAGGGGTGGGAAAACTGTTTTTT

CDR3 length: 15
D gene: NA
V gene: TRBV14
clone size: NA
J gene: TRBJ2-1
CDR3 protein: CASSQDPHSRGEQFF
CDR3 DNA: TGTGCCAGCAGCCAAGACCCGCATTCTAGGGGTGAGCAGTTCTTC

CDR3 length: 15
D gene: NA
V gene: TRBV9
clone size: NA
J gene: TRBJ2-1
CDR3 protein: CASSVAPSSYNEQFF
CDR3 DNA: TGTGCCAGCAGCGTAGCCCCGAGCTCCTACAATGAGCAGTTCTTC

CDR3 length: 18
D gene: NA
V gene: TRBV18
clone size: NA
J gene: TRBJ2-2
CDR3 protein: CASSPPGPDQGYTGELFF
CDR3 DNA: TGTGCCAGCTCACCACCGGGGCCCGACCAGGGGTACACCGGGGAGCTGTTTTTT

CDR3 length: 14
D gene: NA
V gene: TRBV27
clone size: NA
J gene: TRBJ2-3
CDR3 protein: CASSPTTPSDTQYF
CDR3 DNA: TGTGCCAGCAGCCCGACTACTCCCTCAGATACGCAGTATTTT

CDR3 length: 12
D gene: NA
V gene: TRBV7-9
clone size: NA
J gene: TRBJ2-7
CDR3 protein: CASSPKGYEQYF
CDR3 DNA: TGTGCCAGCAGCCCCAAGGGGTACGAGCAGTACTTC

CDR3 length: 13
D gene: TRBD2
V gene: TRBV29-1
clone size: NA
J gene: TRBJ2-7
CDR3 protein: CSVGGRANYEQYF
CDR3 DNA: TGCAGCGTTGGCGGGAGGGCCAACTACGAGCAGTACTTC

CDR3 length: 15
D gene: NA
V gene: TRBV7-9
clone size: NA
J gene: TRBJ2-7
CDR3 protein: CASSFLGRQDGEQYF
CDR3 DNA: TGTGCCAGCAGCTTTCTAGGGAGGCAGGACGGCGAGCAGTACTTC

CDR3 length: 13
D gene: NA
V gene: TRBV18
clone size: NA
J gene: TRBJ1-2
CDR3 protein: CASSIDAPYGYTF
CDR3 DNA: TGTGCCAGCTCGATAGATGCCCCCTATGGCTACACCTTC

CDR3 length: 17
D gene: TRBD2
V gene: TRBV15
clone size: NA
J gene: TRBJ2-7
CDR3 protein: CATSSEGGLAGLHEQYF
CDR3 DNA: TGTGCCACCAGCTCAGAGGGCGGACTAGCGGGACTCCACGAGCAGTACTTC

CDR3 length: 15
D gene: TRBD1
V gene: TRBV4-2
clone size: NA
J gene: TRBJ1-2
CDR3 protein: CASSQGQTRNYGYTF
CDR3 DNA: TGTGCCAGCAGCCAGGGACAGACTCGAAACTATGGCTACACCTTC

CDR3 length: 13
D gene: NA
V gene: TRBV6-1
clone size: once
J gene: TRBJ2-1
CDR3 protein: CASSGPSNNEQFF
CDR3 DNA: TGTGCCAGCAGTGGGCCTTCCAACAATGAGCAGTTCTTC

CDR3 length: 15
D gene: TRBD1
V gene: TRBV7-2
clone size: few
J gene: TRBJ2-7
CDR3 protein: CASSFPDRGLFEQYF
CDR3 DNA: TGTGCCAGCAGCTTCCCGGACAGGGGATTGTTCGAGCAGTACTTC

CDR3 length: 17
D gene: NA
V gene: TRBV10-3
clone size: NA
J gene: TRBJ1-1
CDR3 protein: CAISESYTPGSNTEAFF
CDR3 DNA: TGTGCCATCAGTGAGTCTTATACCCCTGGCAGTAACACTGAAGCTTTCTTT

CDR3 length: 16
D gene: NA
V gene: TRBV4-2
clone size: NA
J gene: TRBJ2-7
CDR3 protein: CASSQDPGGLSYEQYF
CDR3 DNA: TGTGCCAGCAGCCAAGATCCCGGGGGTCTCTCCTACGAGCAGTACTTC

CDR3 length: 15
D gene: NA
V gene: TRBV6-1
clone size: NA
J gene: TRBJ2-7
CDR3 protein: CASSEDFRGSREQYF
CDR3 DNA: TGTGCCAGCAGTGAAGACTTCAGGGGTTCTCGAGAGCAGTACTTC

CDR3 length: 17
D gene: NA
V gene: TRBV7-9
clone size: NA
J gene: TRBJ2-1
CDR3 protein: CASSPPNRDSSYNEQFF
CDR3 DNA: TGTGCCAGCAGCCCACCCAACAGGGATAGCTCCTACAATGAGCAGTTCTTC

CDR3 length: 13
D gene: TRBD1
V gene: TRBV6-1
clone size: NA
J gene: TRBJ1-5
CDR3 protein: CASRGQGDQPQHF
CDR3 DNA: TGTGCCAGCAGAGGACAGGGGGATCAGCCCCAGCATTTT

CDR3 length: 14
D gene: NA
V gene: TRBV6-5
clone size: NA
J gene: TRBJ1-2
CDR3 protein: CASSYEGNNYGYTF
CDR3 DNA: TGTGCCAGCAGTTACGAGGGTAACAACTATGGCTACACCTTC

CDR3 length: 11
D gene: NA
V gene: TRBV5-1
clone size: NA
J gene: TRBJ2-7
CDR3 protein: CASSGRYEQYF
CDR3 DNA: TGCGCCAGCAGCGGCAGGTACGAGCAGTACTTC

CDR3 length: 15
D gene: TRBD1
V gene: TRBV5-4
clone size: NA
J gene: TRBJ1-6
CDR3 protein: CASSSHRGLVSPLHF
CDR3 DNA: TGTGCCAGCAGCTCCCACAGGGGGCTGGTTTCACCCCTCCACTTT

CDR3 length: 13
D gene: NA
V gene: TRBV7-9
clone size: NA
J gene: TRBJ1-1
CDR3 protein: CASSSVGGTEAFF
CDR3 DNA: TGTGCCAGCAGCTCTGTGGGGGGAACTGAAGCTTTCTTT

CDR3 length: 15
D gene: NA
V gene: TRBV18
clone size: few
J gene: TRBJ2-6
CDR3 protein: CASSRRDSGANVLTF
CDR3 DNA: TGTGCCAGCTCACGAAGAGACTCTGGGGCCAACGTCCTGACTTTC

CDR3 length: 18
D gene: TRBD1
V gene: TRBV28
clone size: NA
J gene: TRBJ1-6
CDR3 protein: CAIKPRDRVDSYNSPLHF
CDR3 DNA: TGTGCCATCAAACCCCGGGACAGGGTTGACTCCTATAATTCACCCCTCCACTTT

CDR3 length: 15
D gene: TRBD2
V gene: TRBV6-1
clone size: few
J gene: TRBJ2-1
CDR3 protein: CASSEAWGGGNEQFF
CDR3 DNA: TGTGCCAGCAGTGAAGCATGGGGGGGTGGCAATGAGCAGTTCTTC

CDR3 length: 15
D gene: NA
V gene: TRBV28
clone size: NA
J gene: TRBJ1-5
CDR3 protein: CASSPRGGLDQPQHF
CDR3 DNA: TGTGCCAGCAGTCCGAGGGGGGGGCTAGATCAGCCCCAGCATTTT

CDR3 length: 16
D gene: TRBD1
V gene: TRBV5-5
clone size: NA
J gene: TRBJ1-4
CDR3 protein: CASSPGERQGGEKLFF
CDR3 DNA: TGTGCCAGCAGCCCGGGGGAGCGACAGGGGGGTGAAAAACTGTTTTTT

CDR3 length: 16
D gene: TRBD1
V gene: TRBV9
clone size: NA
J gene: TRBJ2-6
CDR3 protein: CASSPETGPGANGLTF
CDR3 DNA: TGTGCCAGCAGCCCAGAGACAGGGCCCGGGGCCAACGGCCTGACTTTC

CDR3 length: 13
D gene: NA
V gene: TRBV7-9
clone size: NA
J gene: TRBJ2-7
CDR3 protein: CASSLGHSYEQYF
CDR3 DNA: TGTGCCAGCAGCTTAGGACACTCCTACGAGCAGTACTTC

CDR3 length: 14
D gene: NA
V gene: TRBV6-5
clone size: NA
J gene: TRBJ1-3
CDR3 protein: CASRSYGAGNTIYF
CDR3 DNA: TGTGCCAGCAGGTCCTACGGGGCTGGAAACACCATATATTTT

CDR3 length: 12
D gene: NA
V gene: TRBV5-1
clone size: NA
J gene: TRBJ2-7
CDR3 protein: CASSETRSEQYF
CDR3 DNA: TGCGCCAGCAGCGAAACTAGGAGCGAGCAGTACTTC

CDR3 length: 15
D gene: TRBD2
V gene: TRBV28
clone size: NA
J gene: TRBJ2-7
CDR3 protein: CASSIGLADPYEQYF
CDR3 DNA: TGTGCCAGCAGTATAGGGCTAGCGGACCCCTACGAGCAGTACTTC

CDR3 length: 11
D gene: NA
V gene: TRBV20-1
clone size: NA
J gene: TRBJ1-2
CDR3 protein: CTWAGHYGYTF
CDR3 DNA: TGCACTTGGGCAGGGCACTATGGCTACACCTTC

CDR3 length: 16
D gene: NA
V gene: TRBV4-1
clone size: NA
J gene: TRBJ1-2
CDR3 protein: CASSQDNPGLNYGYTF
CDR3 DNA: TGCGCCAGCAGCCAAGATAACCCGGGTCTAAACTATGGCTACACCTTC

CDR3 length: 12
D gene: NA
V gene: TRBV25-1
clone size: NA
J gene: TRBJ2-1
CDR3 protein: CASSLWGDEQFF
CDR3 DNA: TGTGCCAGCTCCCTGTGGGGAGATGAGCAGTTCTTC

CDR3 length: 17
D gene: TRBD2
V gene: TRBV5-4
clone size: NA
J gene: TRBJ2-3
CDR3 protein: CASSGTSGGPSSDTQYF
CDR3 DNA: TGTGCCAGCAGCGGGACTAGCGGGGGGCCCTCTTCAGATACGCAGTATTTT

CDR3 length: 11
D gene: NA
V gene: TRBV30
clone size: NA
J gene: TRBJ2-5
CDR3 protein: CAWRGYETQYF
CDR3 DNA: TGTGCCTGGAGGGGCTACGAGACCCAGTACTTC

CDR3 length: 16
D gene: NA
V gene: TRBV9
clone size: NA
J gene: TRBJ2-3
CDR3 protein: CASSARLDKGTDTQYF
CDR3 DNA: TGTGCTAGCAGCGCCCGACTAGATAAGGGCACAGATACGCAGTATTTT

CDR3 length: 15
D gene: NA
V gene: TRBV2
clone size: NA
J gene: TRBJ1-2
CDR3 protein: CASFTPGRSNYGYTF
CDR3 DNA: TGTGCCAGCTTCACCCCGGGTCGGTCTAACTATGGCTACACCTTC

CDR3 length: 15
D gene: NA
V gene: TRBV21-1
clone size: NA
J gene: TRBJ2-2
CDR3 protein: CASNLLQGGTGELFF
CDR3 DNA: TGTGCCAGCAACCTACTACAGGGCGGAACCGGGGAGCTGTTTTTT

CDR3 length: 12
D gene: NA
V gene: TRBV2
clone size: NA
J gene: TRBJ1-2
CDR3 protein: CASSGGGYGYTF
CDR3 DNA: TGTGCCAGCAGTGGAGGGGGATATGGCTACACCTTC

CDR3 length: 15
D gene: TRBD2
V gene: TRBV2
clone size: NA
J gene: TRBJ2-3
CDR3 protein: CASNSGRESTDTQYF
CDR3 DNA: TGTGCCAGCAATAGCGGGAGGGAGAGCACAGATACGCAGTATTTT

CDR3 length: 14
D gene: NA
V gene: TRBV5-8
clone size: NA
J gene: TRBJ1-4
CDR3 protein: CASSLKGLSGKLFF
CDR3 DNA: TGTGCCAGCAGCTTAAAGGGGCTTAGTGGAAAACTGTTTTTT

CDR3 length: 14
D gene: TRBD1
V gene: TRBV7-3
clone size: NA
J gene: TRBJ1-2
CDR3 protein: CASSFQGGDDGYTF
CDR3 DNA: TGTGCCAGCAGCTTCCAGGGGGGAGATGATGGCTACACCTTC

CDR3 length: 15
D gene: TRBD2
V gene: TRBV6-5
clone size: few
J gene: TRBJ2-1
CDR3 protein: CASNKRETYYNEQFF
CDR3 DNA: TGTGCCAGCAACAAGCGGGAGACCTACTACAATGAGCAGTTCTTC

CDR3 length: 14
D gene: NA
V gene: TRBV27
clone size: NA
J gene: TRBJ2-7
CDR3 protein: CASSVGGSSYEQYF
CDR3 DNA: TGTGCCAGCTCCGTCGGAGGGAGCTCCTACGAGCAGTACTTC

CDR3 length: 15
D gene: NA
V gene: TRBV7-2
clone size: NA
J gene: TRBJ1-3
CDR3 protein: CASSLEIVSGNTIYF
CDR3 DNA: TGTGCCAGCAGCTTAGAAATAGTCTCTGGAAACACCATATATTTT

CDR3 length: 14
D gene: NA
V gene: TRBV18
clone size: medium-sized
J gene: TRBJ2-2
CDR3 protein: CASPRSGDTGELFF
CDR3 DNA: TGTGCCAGCCCGCGTTCGGGGGACACCGGGGAGCTGTTTTTT

CDR3 length: 15
D gene: TRBD2
V gene: TRBV7-3
clone size: NA
J gene: TRBJ2-7
CDR3 protein: CASSLTSSGGDEQYF
CDR3 DNA: TGTGCCAGCAGCTTAACTTCCAGCGGGGGCGACGAGCAGTACTTC

CDR3 length: 14
D gene: NA
V gene: TRBV28
clone size: NA
J gene: TRBJ2-7
CDR3 protein: CASSPRDLAYEQYF
CDR3 DNA: TGTGCCAGCAGTCCACGGGATCTCGCCTACGAGCAGTACTTC